The clone carrying this T cell receptor beta chain was found once. Authors' data handling: For nucleated cells, counts were estimated from reference gene primer amplification. Assay: immunoSEQ multiplex PCR; the TCRdb copy retains only in-frame clones and omits some. For V, J and clone size, that table is used; D and trimming come from the DNA. The repertoire holds around 100,000 clones, with more than 75% as singletons. The sample is drawn from a study of blood T cell repertoires in COVID-19. Study overall: The cDNA or gDNA used as material had been derived from T cells, B-cell-depleted T cells, or PBMCs.

CDR1 is SGDLS, CDR2 YYNGEE, per germline. The CDR3 spans 18 residues. The V end was cut by 4 bases, the J end by 3 bases, with 20 bases between. The specimen sequenced was peripheral blood. This TCR came from a human donor in a cohort sampled during active COVID-19. The chain uses TRBV9 and TRBJ1-6; a weak D match, TRBD1 (6 bases). Here the CDR3 reads CASSFGQTSTIYNSPLHF. Written as DNA, the CDR3 is TGTGCCAGCAGCTTTGGACAGACATCGACAATCTATAATTCACCCCTCCACTTT.